The 27 T cell receptor beta chains presented below share a single source sample, sequenced in a study of T-cell memory formation after mild COVID-19. TCRdb independently ran MiXCR on the 5' RACE reads; one entry per CDR3 protein. The sample shows around 340,000 distinct CDR3 sequences, 10% to 15% of them seen only once. Material: PBMCs or a T cell subset sorted from them (not recorded which). These receptors were taken from a man between 18 and 35 years old who had mild COVID-19 (a few samples of this study predate the infection). Cell type and time point are not known.

This rearrangement joins TRBV4-2 to TRBJ2-1; 11 bases agree with TRBD2. Germline V gene lookup returns CDR1 LGHNA and CDR2 YNFKEQ. The V segment lost 3 bases and the J segment 8 bases; nucleotides outside the gene matches: 12. There are 17 residues in the CDR3. The DNA of the CDR3 is TGTGCCAGCAGCCAGAGAATAGCGGGGGGGCGGGGAGATGAGCAGTTCTTC. Amino acid sequence: CASSQRIAGGRGDEQFF.

The chain carries TRBV18 and TRBJ2-1; D perhaps matches TRBD1 (7 bases). The CDR3 has 14 amino acids. The germline gives CDR1 KGHSH, CDR2 LQKENI. The ends were cut back, 1 base at V and 9 bases at J, with 13 bases in the middle. In DNA, the CDR3 is TGTGCCAGCTCACCACTGTCCCAGGGGGGTGAGCAGTTCTTC. As protein: CASSPLSQGGEQFF.

The table lists this clonotype with a few counts. The chain uses TRBV4-3 and TRBJ1-1; D is perhaps TRBD1 (5 bases). Per the germline V gene, CDR1 is LGHNA and CDR2 is YSLEER. This CDR3 spans 15 amino acids. V gave up 7 bases and J gave up 4 bases, with 19 bases separating them. This CDR3 reads CASTFVIGGSTEAFF. CDR3 coding DNA: TGCGCCAGCACCTTCGTGATCGGGGGAAGCACTGAAGCTTTCTTT.

This clonotype was detected a few times. The rearrangement uses TRBV5-1 and TRBJ1-1; TRBD1 is a possible D gene (6 bases). This CDR3 region has 14 residues. The germline gives CDR1 SGHRS, CDR2 YFSETQ. V lost 5 bases and J 3 bases, leaving 14 bases between the germline ends. CDR3 region: CASSYTGFDTEAFF. CDR3 nucleotides: TGCGCCAGCAGTTACACAGGGTTCGACACTGAAGCTTTCTTT.

This rearrangement joins TRBV20-1 to TRBJ1-5, with unresolved D. Germline V gene sequence: CDR1 DFQATT, CDR2 SNEGSKA (reference sequence). The CDR3 has 11 residues. The CDR3 reads CSDGGNQPQHF. DNA for the CDR3: TGCAGCGACGGGGGCAATCAGCCCCAGCATTTT.

The chain recombines TRBV4-3 with TRBJ2-1; 12 bases agree with TRBD2. CDR3 length: 16 amino acids. The germline gives CDR1 LGHNA, CDR2 YSLEER. V lost 0 bases and J lost 10; bases outside the gene matches: 7. The CDR3 spells CASSQDVGLAGREQFF. The CDR3 DNA follows: TGCGCCAGCAGCCAAGATGTAGGACTAGCGGGGAGAGAGCAGTTCTTC.

This clonotype has only a few counts. The V call is TRBV6-2 or TRBV6-3, the J call TRBJ2-5; 11 bases fit TRBD2. The V gene's germline CDR1 is MNHEY and CDR2 SVGEGT. V was pared by 5 bases and J by 4 bases, with 9 bases of the junction left unmatched. The CDR3 is 16 residues long. CDR3 loop: CASSEPTSGEGETQYF. The CDR3 region has the DNA TGTGCCAGCAGTGAACCGACTAGCGGGGAGGGAGAGACCCAGTACTTC.

The V gene is TRBV20-1, the J gene TRBJ1-2; no firm D call. CDR3 size: 13 residues. Germline V gives CDR1 DFQATT, CDR2 SNEGSKA (reference sequence). Trimming left V 6 bases short and J 4 bases short, with 15 bases between. DNA of the CDR3: TGCAGTGCGCAGGATCATTCTGGCTATGGCTACACCTTC. Translated: CSAQDHSGYGYTF.

This chain joins TRBV11-1 and TRBJ2-3; 16 positions agree with TRBD2. The V gene end was trimmed by 3 bases and the J gene end by 1 base; junction bases not matched to a gene: 4. The V gene's germline CDR1 is SGHAT and CDR2 FQDESV (reference sequence). The CDR3 loop spans 18 amino acids. The CDR3 sequence: CASSFGTSGGAGTDTQYF. CDR3 DNA sequence: TGTGCCAGCAGCTTTGGGACTAGCGGGGGGGCCGGCACAGATACGCAGTATTTT.

The CDR3 DNA is TGTGCCAGCAGCTCGGGGACTAGCGGGGGTCCGTACCAAGAGACCCAGTACTTC. Amino acid sequence: CASSSGTSGGPYQETQYF. The genes are TRBV11-2 and TRBJ2-5; 14 bases align to TRBD2. J gave up 0 bases and V 4 bases, and 7 bases lay outside the gene matches. The CDR3 runs to 18 residues. The germline gives CDR1 SGHAT, CDR2 FQNNGV.

The chain joins TRBV25-1 to TRBJ1-2, with D uncertain. The length of the CDR3 is 12 residues. The V gene's germline CDR1 is MGHDK and CDR2 SYGVNS. Deletions cut 2 bases from V and 4 bases from J, with 5 bases between. DNA of the CDR3: TGTGCCAGCAGTGAACCCCCCTATGGCTACACCTTC. Translation gives CASSEPPYGYTF.

This rearrangement joins TRBV10-1 to TRBJ2-3, with 9 nucleotides matching TRBD2. CDR3 size: 17 residues. J lost 3 bases, V lost 2 bases, and 9 bases had no gene match. Germline V lookup: CDR1 WNHNN, CDR2 SYGVQD (reference sequence). In DNA, the CDR3 is TGCGCCAGCAGTGAGAGTCGGGGACTAGCTGGTACAGATACGCAGTATTTT. This encodes CASSESRGLAGTDTQYF.

This clonotype occurred a few times. The DNA of the CDR3 is TGCAGCGTTGCGGGGGCGCGGGATGGCTACACCTTC. Translated: CSVAGARDGYTF. V usage is TRBV29-1 and J usage is TRBJ1-2; TRBD1 might be the D (6 bases). CDR1 and CDR2 (germline): SQVTM, ANQGSEA. The CDR3 runs 12 residues. V lost 4 bases, J lost 6 bases, and 12 bases lay in between.

The rearrangement joins TRBV7-9 to TRBJ1-6; 7 nucleotides align to TRBD1. This CDR3 region has 15 residues. Germline V CDR1 and CDR2: SEHNR, FQNEAQ (reference sequence). V gave up 5 bases and J gave up 6 bases; unmatched junction bases: 7. The CDR3, as DNA: TGTGCCAGCAGCCCGCCGGGACAGCGTAATTCACCCCTCCACTTT. It is translated as CASSPPGQRNSPLHF. The variable domain in full, with the rest retrieved from reference TRBV7-9 and TRBJ1-6, is DTGVSQNPRHKITKRGQNVTFRCDPISEHNRLYWYRQTLGQGPEFLTYFQNEAQLEKSRLLSDRFSAERPKGSFSTLEIQRTEQGDSAMYLCASSPPGQRNSPLHFGNGTRLTVT.

The chain employs TRBV5-1 and TRBJ1-2; TRBD1 aligns across 9 bases. The CDR3 is made up of 18 amino acids. Germline CDR1 reads SGHRS; CDR2 reads YFSETQ. J was trimmed by 6 bases and V by 4 bases; bases with no gene match: 19. This chain's CDR3 is CASSPNPPSWTGEDGYTF. Written as DNA, the CDR3 is TGCGCCAGCAGCCCAAACCCTCCATCCTGGACAGGGGAGGATGGCTACACCTTC.

The table lists this clonotype with a few counts. This rearrangement joins TRBV5-6 to TRBJ2-3; TRBD2 might be the D (6 bases). Germline CDR1 is SGHDT and CDR2 is YYEEEE. The CDR3 covers 14 residues. Deletions cut 4 bases from V and 5 bases from J, with 14 bases between. The CDR3 sequence: CASSPRRVRDTQYF. The CDR3, as DNA: TGTGCCAGCAGCCCTCGGAGGGTCAGAGATACGCAGTATTTT.

This clonotype was counted at least ten times. The CDR3 bases are TGCGCCAGCAGCTTGCGACCAGGGGACGAGCAGTACGTC. It specifies CASSLRPGDEQYV. The J gene is TRBJ2-7, the V gene TRBV5-1; D might be TRBD1 (6 bases). CDR3 size: 13 residues. V dropped 1 base and J dropped 5 bases, with 10 bases sitting between them. CDR1 and CDR2 from the germline V gene are SGHRS and YFSETQ.

The gene calls are TRBV6-2 or TRBV6-3 and TRBJ2-1; 8 bases are a match to TRBD1. Germline V gene data show CDR1 as MNHEY and CDR2 as SVGEGT. The CDR3 consists of 15 residues. V gave up 6 bases and J gave up 5 bases; unmatched junction bases: 9. The CDR3 DNA sequence: TGTGCCAGCAGACCCCCACGGGACAGGAACAATGAGCAGTTCTTC. This codes for CASRPPRDRNNEQFF.

The table lists this clonotype with a few counts. The gene calls are TRBV7-9 and TRBJ2-3; 7 bases map to TRBD2. The CDR3 is made up of 15 amino acids. Germline CDR1 SEHNR, CDR2 FQNEAQ (reference sequence). V lost 1 base and J lost 3; bases outside the gene matches: 4. CDR3 amino acids: CASSLGGLVTDTQYF. The CDR3 DNA sequence: TGTGCCAGCAGCTTAGGCGGACTAGTAACAGATACGCAGTATTTT.

This clonotype has only a few counts. V gene TRBV27 combines with J gene TRBJ1-5; maybe TRBD1 (6 bases). Germline loops: CDR1 MNHEY, CDR2 SMNVEV (reference sequence). The CDR3 length is 16 residues. V lost 2 bases, J lost 0 bases, and 11 bases lay in between. CDR3 sequence reads: CASSLVGGNSNQPQHF. CDR3 coding DNA: TGTGCCAGCAGTTTAGTAGGGGGAAATAGCAATCAGCCCCAGCATTTT.

The V and J genes are TRBV7-8 and TRBJ2-2; weak D call: TRBD2 (6 bases). The CDR3 consists of 14 residues. V lost 5 bases and J lost 6, with 13 bases in between. In germline, CDR1 is SGHVS, CDR2 FQNEAQ. For the CDR3, the DNA is TGTGCCAGCAGCGTCAGGAGGGGACCCGGGGAGCTGTTTTTT. Translation: CASSVRRGPGELFF.

There are a few counts of this clonotype. This chain connects TRBV4-1 to TRBJ1-3; D ambiguous. With 1 base removed from V and 0 bases from J, the gap between germline ends came to 10 bases. This CDR3 is 16 amino acids long. Germline CDR1 is MGHRA and CDR2 is YSYEKL. The CDR3, as DNA: TGCGCCAGCAGCCAAGTCGTCGTCCACTCTGGAAACACCATATATTTT. Translation gives CASSQVVVHSGNTIYF.

At least ten counts were recorded for this clonotype. The chain joins TRBV20-1 to TRBJ2-2; no clear D gene. Germline CDR1 and CDR2: DFQATT and SNEGSKA (reference sequence). CDR3 length: 13 amino acids. V was cut by 3 bases and J by 2 bases, with 7 bases left in between. CDR3 in DNA: TGCAGTGCTAGTGGCGTAAACACCGGGGAGCTGTTTTTT. Protein product: CSASGVNTGELFF.

This CDR3 reads CSARQGVGYEQYF. The DNA for the CDR3 is TGCAGCGCCCGGCAGGGAGTAGGGTACGAGCAGTACTTC. The J gene is TRBJ2-7, the V gene TRBV29-1; D tentatively fits TRBD1 or TRBD2 (5 bases each). The V end was cut by 7 bases, the J end by 4 bases, with 17 bases between. From germline, CDR1 is SQVTM and CDR2 ANQGSEA. The CDR3 covers 13 residues.

This clonotype was seen a few times. This rearrangement joins TRBV7-2 to TRBJ1-5, with TRBD1 as a possible D gene (6 bases). The CDR3 runs 17 residues. Looked up from germline, CDR1 is SGHTA and CDR2 is FQGNSA. V lost 2 bases, J lost 7 bases, and 21 bases lay in between. CDR3 DNA: TGTGCCAGCAGCTTAACCCCGGGGGCAGCCTGGGGGCAGCCCCAGCATTTT. Translation gives CASSLTPGAAWGQPQHF.

This clonotype turned up a few times. This chain connects TRBV15 to TRBJ2-3, with 8 bases lining up with TRBD1. This CDR3 contains 15 residues. V was clipped by 4 bases and J by 9 bases; unmatched bases: 12. Germline loops: CDR1 LNHNV, CDR2 YYDKDF (reference sequence). The CDR3 region is CATSNIQGANVTQYF. The DNA for the CDR3 is TGTGCCACCAGCAATATTCAGGGGGCCAATGTAACGCAGTATTTT.

This chain joins TRBV7-9 and TRBJ2-2; tentatively, D is TRBD1 (6 bases). The V gene lost 2 bases and the J gene lost 7 bases, with 11 bases spanning the gap. Germline CDR1 reads SEHNR; CDR2 reads FQNEAQ (reference sequence). There are 14 residues in the CDR3. In DNA form, the CDR3 reads TGTGCCAGCAGCTTAACTGGGACACTCGGGGAGCTGTTTTTT. Encoded protein: CASSLTGTLGELFF.